This T cell receptor beta chain derives from a study of T cell repertoires in cytomegalovirus infection. To note about this clonotype: The antigen is undetermined.

The CDR3 has 15 residues. The V end was cut by 0 bases, the J end by 0 bases, with 8 bases between. TCRdb reprocessed the reads with MiXCR, giving one entry per CDR3 protein. The table lists approximately 300,000 distinct CDR3 sequences, just under 30% of them singletons. The rearrangement uses TRBV12-3 or TRBV12-4 and TRBJ2-5; weak D call: TRBD2 (6 bases). The material was cultured PBMCs, obtained from culture after CMV antigen stimulation. This TCR was sampled from a human donor in good health (CMV status not recorded). Some clones in this sample may be carry-over from other donors' samples. The CDR3 protein is CASSLARGYQETQYF. CDR3 nucleotide sequence: TGTGCCAGCAGTTTAGCCCGGGGGTACCAAGAGACCCAGTACTTC.